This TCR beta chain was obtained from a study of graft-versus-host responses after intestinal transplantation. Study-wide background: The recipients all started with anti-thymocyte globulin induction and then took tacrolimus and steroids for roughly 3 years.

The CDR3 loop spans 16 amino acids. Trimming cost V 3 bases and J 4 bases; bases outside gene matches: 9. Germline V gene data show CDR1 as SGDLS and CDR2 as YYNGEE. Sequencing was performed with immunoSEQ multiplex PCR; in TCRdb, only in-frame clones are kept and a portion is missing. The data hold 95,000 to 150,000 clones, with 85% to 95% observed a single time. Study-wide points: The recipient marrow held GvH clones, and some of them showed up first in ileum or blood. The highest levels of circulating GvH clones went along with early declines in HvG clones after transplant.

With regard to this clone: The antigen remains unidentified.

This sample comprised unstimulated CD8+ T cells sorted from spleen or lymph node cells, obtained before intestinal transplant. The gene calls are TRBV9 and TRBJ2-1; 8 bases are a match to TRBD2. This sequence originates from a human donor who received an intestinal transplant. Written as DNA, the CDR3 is TGTGCCAGCAGCGCGATACTAGCGGACGCTTACAATGAGCAGTTCTTC. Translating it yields CASSAILADAYNEQFF.